This note documents a single TCR beta chain sequence. The data were obtained in a study of OX40 agonist ivuxolimab in advanced cancers. At the level of the study: Patients received ivuxolimab, an agonistic anti-OX40 (CD134) antibody.

The repertoire was sequenced with immunoSEQ multiplex PCR; TCRdb's copy has only in-frame clones and lacks some. The sample yields 45,000 to 50,000 clones, 80% to 90% seen once. This CDR3 has 14 residues. Trimming shortened V by 4 bases and J by 4 bases, and 10 bases separated the two germline ends. Germline V gene data show CDR1 as LNHDA and CDR2 as SQIVND (reference sequence). The chain combines TRBV19 with TRBJ1-4; tentatively, D is TRBD1 (5 bases). The specimen comprised CD4+ or CD8+ T cells sorted from blood, sampled in a trial of the OX40 agonist ivuxolimab. This sequence originates from an adult with an advanced solid tumor such as melanoma, head and neck, liver or kidney cancer. The CDR3 DNA reads TGTGCCAGTAGTACAGGGCGTGGTAATGAAAAACTGTTTTTT. Protein sequence: CASSTGRGNEKLFF.